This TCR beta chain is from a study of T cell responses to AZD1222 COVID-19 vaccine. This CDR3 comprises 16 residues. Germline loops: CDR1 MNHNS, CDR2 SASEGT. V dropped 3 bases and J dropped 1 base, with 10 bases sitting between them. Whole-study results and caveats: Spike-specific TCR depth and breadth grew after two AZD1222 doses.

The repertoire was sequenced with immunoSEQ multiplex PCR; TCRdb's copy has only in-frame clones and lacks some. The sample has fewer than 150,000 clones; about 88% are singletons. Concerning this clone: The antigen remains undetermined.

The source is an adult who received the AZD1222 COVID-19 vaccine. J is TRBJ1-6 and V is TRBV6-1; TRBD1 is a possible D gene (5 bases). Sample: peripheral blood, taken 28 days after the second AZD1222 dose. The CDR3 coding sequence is TGTGCCAGCAGTGATATTAGGGGATCCTATAATTCACCCCTCCACTTT. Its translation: CASSDIRGSYNSPLHF.